Sequencing of this TCR beta chain was carried out in a study of T cell repertoires in cytomegalovirus infection. Study details: Public TCR beta signatures marked donors with CMV infection and the matching HLA. Study-wide results and limits: Clonotypes of TCR beta that were HLA-C-restricted and CMV-specific dominated the ex vivo response.

TCRdb independently ran MiXCR on the reads; one entry per CDR3 protein. The table includes hundreds of thousands of distinct CDR3 sequences, roughly 30% detected once. J was trimmed by 4 bases and V by 2 bases; bases with no gene match: 3. This CDR3 is built from 17 residues. Germline V gene data show CDR1 as MNHEY and CDR2 as SVGAGI. Of note for this clonotype: The antigen is unknown.

The receptor comes from a human donor in good health (CMV status not recorded). Some clones in this sample may be carry-over from other donors' samples. This material consisted of cultured CD8+ T cells from PBMCs, taken from culture after CMV antigen stimulation. The V call is TRBV6-5, the J call TRBJ2-3, with 16 bases lining up with TRBD2. CDR3 residues: CASSYEGLAGGSDTQYF. The CDR3 DNA reads TGTGCCAGCAGTTACGAGGGACTAGCGGGGGGGTCAGATACGCAGTATTTT.